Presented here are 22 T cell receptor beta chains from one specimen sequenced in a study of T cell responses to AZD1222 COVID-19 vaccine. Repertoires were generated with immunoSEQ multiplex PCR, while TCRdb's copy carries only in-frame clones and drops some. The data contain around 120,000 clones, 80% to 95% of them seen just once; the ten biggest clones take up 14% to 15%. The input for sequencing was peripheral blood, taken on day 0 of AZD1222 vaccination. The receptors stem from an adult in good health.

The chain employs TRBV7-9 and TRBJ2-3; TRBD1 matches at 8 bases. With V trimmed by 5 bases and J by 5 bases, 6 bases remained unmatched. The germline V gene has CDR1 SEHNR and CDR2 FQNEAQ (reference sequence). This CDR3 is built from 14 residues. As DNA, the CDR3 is TGTGCCAGCAGCGAGACAGGGGCGATAGATACGCAGTATTTT. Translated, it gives CASSETGAIDTQYF.

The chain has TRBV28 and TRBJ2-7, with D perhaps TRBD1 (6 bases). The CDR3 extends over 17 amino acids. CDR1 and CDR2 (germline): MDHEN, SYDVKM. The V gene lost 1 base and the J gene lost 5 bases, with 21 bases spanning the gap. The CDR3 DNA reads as TGTGCCAGCAGTTTATCCAGGATGGGGGCAGGGAGCCACGAGCAGTACTTC. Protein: CASSLSRMGAGSHEQYF. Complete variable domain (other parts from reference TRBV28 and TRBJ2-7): DVKVTQSSRYLVKRTGEKVFLECVQDMDHENMFWYRQDPGLGLRLIYFSYDVKMKEKGDIPEGYSVSREKKERFSLILESASTNQTSMYLCASSLSRMGAGSHEQYFGPGTRLTVT.

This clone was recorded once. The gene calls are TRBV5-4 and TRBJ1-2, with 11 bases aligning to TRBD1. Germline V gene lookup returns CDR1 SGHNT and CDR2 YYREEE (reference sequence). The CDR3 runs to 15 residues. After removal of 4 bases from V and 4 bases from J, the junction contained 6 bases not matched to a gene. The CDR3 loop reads CASSPGTGGRYGYTF. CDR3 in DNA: TGTGCCAGCAGCCCCGGGACAGGGGGTCGCTATGGCTACACCTTC.

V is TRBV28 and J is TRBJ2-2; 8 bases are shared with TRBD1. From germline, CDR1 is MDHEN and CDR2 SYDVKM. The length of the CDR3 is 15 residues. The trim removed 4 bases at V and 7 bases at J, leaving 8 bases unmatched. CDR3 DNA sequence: TGTGCCAGCAGTTCTCGGGCAGGGGGCGGCGGGGAGCTGTTTTTT. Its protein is CASSSRAGGGGELFF.

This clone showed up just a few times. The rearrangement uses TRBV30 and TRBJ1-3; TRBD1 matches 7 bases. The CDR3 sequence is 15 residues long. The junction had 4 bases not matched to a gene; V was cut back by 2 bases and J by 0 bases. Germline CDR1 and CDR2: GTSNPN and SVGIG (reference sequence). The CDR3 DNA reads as TGTGCCTGGAGTATACAGGGGCTCTCTGGAAACACCATATATTTT. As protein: CAWSIQGLSGNTIYF.

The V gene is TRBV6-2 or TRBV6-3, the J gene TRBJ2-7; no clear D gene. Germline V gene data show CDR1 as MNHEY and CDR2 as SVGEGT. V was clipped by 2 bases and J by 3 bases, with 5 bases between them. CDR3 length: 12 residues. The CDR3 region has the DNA TGTGCCAGCAGTTACAACTTCTACGAGCAGTACTTC. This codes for CASSYNFYEQYF.

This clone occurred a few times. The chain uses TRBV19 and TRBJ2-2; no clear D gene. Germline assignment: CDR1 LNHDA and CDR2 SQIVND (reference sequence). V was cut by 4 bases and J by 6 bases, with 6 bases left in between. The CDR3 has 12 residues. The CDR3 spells CASSKVPGELFF. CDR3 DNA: TGTGCCAGTAGTAAGGTCCCCGGGGAGCTGTTTTTT. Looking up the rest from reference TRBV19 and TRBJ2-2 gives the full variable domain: DGGITQSPKYLFRKEGQNVTLSCEQNLNHDAMYWYRQDPGQGLRLIYYSQIVNDFQKGDIAEGYSVSREKKESFPLTVTSAQKNPTAFYLCASSKVPGELFFGEGSRLTVL.

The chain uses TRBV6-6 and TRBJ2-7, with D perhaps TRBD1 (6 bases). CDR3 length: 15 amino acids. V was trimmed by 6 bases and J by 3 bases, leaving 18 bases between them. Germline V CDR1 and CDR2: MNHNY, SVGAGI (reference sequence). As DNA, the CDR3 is TGTGCCAGCAGCAACCGGGCAGGGGACCACTACGAGCAGTACTTC. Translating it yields CASSNRAGDHYEQYF.

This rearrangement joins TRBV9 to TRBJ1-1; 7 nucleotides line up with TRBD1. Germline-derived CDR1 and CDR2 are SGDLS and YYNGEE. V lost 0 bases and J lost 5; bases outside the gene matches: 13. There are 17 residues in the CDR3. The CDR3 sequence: CASSVGSFPGGYTEAFF. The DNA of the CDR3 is TGTGCCAGCAGCGTAGGTTCCTTCCCAGGGGGATATACTGAAGCTTTCTTT.

CDR3 loop: CASSYSKRSQNIQYF. The CDR3 nucleotides read TGTGCCAGCAGTTACTCGAAACGGAGTCAAAACATTCAGTACTTC. The chain combines TRBV6-5 with TRBJ2-4; no clear D. V was trimmed by 0 bases and J by 5 bases, leaving 11 bases between them. Germline V gives CDR1 MNHEY, CDR2 SVGAGI. This CDR3 comprises 15 residues.

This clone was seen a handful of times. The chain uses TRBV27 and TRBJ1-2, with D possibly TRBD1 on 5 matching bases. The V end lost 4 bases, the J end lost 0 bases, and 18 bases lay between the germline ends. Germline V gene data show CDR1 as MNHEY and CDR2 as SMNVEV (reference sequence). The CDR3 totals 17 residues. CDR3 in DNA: TGTGCCAGCAGTTCCGGACCCACAGGACTAGCTAACTATGGCTACACCTTC. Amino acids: CASSSGPTGLANYGYTF.

CDR3 region: CASSAQGIANEKLFF. For the CDR3, the DNA is TGTGCCAGCAGTGCACAGGGGATAGCTAATGAAAAACTGTTTTTT. The chain is built from TRBV2 and TRBJ1-4; 7 bases are a match to TRBD1. V shed 4 bases, J shed 3 bases, and the junction held 5 bases outside the gene matches. The CDR3 extends over 15 amino acids. Germline V gives CDR1 SNHLY, CDR2 FYNNEI.

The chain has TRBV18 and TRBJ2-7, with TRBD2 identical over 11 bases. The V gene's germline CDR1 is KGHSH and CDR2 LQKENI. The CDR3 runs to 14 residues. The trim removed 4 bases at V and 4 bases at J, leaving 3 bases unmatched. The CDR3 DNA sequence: TGTGCCAGCTCACTAGGACTAGCGGGTTACGAGCAGTACTTC. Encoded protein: CASSLGLAGYEQYF.

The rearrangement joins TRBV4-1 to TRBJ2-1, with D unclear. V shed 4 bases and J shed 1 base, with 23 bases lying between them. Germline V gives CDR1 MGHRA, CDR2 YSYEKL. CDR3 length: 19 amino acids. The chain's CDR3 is CASSPTLPIPRRSYNEQFF. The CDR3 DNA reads TGCGCCAGCAGCCCAACTTTACCGATTCCAAGACGATCCTACAATGAGCAGTTCTTC.

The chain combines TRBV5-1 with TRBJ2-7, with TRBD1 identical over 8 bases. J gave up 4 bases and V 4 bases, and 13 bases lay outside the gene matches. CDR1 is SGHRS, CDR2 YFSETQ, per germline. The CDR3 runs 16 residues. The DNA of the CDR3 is TGCGCCAGCAGCAGCAGGGGGCCCTTCGGCGTTTACGAGCAGTACTTC. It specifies CASSSRGPFGVYEQYF. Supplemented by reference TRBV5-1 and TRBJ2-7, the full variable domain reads KAGVTQTPRYLIKTRGQQVTLSCSPISGHRSVSWYQQTPGQGLQFLFEYFSETQRNKGNFPGRFSGRQFSNSRSEMNVSTLELGDSALYLCASSSRGPFGVYEQYFGPGTRLTVT.

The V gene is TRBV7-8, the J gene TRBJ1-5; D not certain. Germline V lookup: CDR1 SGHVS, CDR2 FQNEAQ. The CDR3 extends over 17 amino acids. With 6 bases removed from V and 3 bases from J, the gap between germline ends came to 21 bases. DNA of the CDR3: TGTGCCAGCAGTTCCGGGCGGGCCGGGCCCTTCAATCAGCCCCAGCATTTT. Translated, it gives CASSSGRAGPFNQPQHF. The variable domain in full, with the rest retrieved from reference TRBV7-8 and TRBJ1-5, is GAGVSQSPRYKVAKRGQDVALRCDPISGHVSLFWYQQALGQGPEFLTYFQNEAQLDKSGLPSDRFFAERPEGSVSTLKIQRTQQEDSAVYLCASSSGRAGPFNQPQHFGDGTRLSIL.

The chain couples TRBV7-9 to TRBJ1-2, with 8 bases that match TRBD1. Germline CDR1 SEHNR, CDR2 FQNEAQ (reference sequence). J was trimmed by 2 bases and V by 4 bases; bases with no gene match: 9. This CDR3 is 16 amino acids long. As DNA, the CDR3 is TGTGCCAGCAGCTCAAGCTGGGACAGGCAGAACTATGGCTACACCTTC. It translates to CASSSSWDRQNYGYTF.

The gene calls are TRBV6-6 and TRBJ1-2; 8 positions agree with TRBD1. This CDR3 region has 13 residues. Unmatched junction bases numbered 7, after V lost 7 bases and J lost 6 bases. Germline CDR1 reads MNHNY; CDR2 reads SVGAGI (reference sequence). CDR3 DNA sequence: TGTGCCAGCAACCAACAGGGGGGGGATGGCTACACCTTC. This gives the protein CASNQQGGDGYTF.

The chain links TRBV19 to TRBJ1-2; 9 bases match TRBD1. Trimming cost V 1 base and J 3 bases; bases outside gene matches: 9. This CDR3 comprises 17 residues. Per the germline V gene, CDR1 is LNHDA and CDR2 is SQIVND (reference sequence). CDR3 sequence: CASSIAVFRDRDYGYTF. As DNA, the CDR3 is TGTGCCAGTAGTATAGCGGTCTTCCGGGACAGGGACTATGGCTACACCTTC.

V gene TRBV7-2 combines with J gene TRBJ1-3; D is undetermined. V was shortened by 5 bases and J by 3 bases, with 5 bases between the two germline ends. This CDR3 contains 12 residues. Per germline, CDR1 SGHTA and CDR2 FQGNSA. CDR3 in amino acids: CASSLGGNTIYF. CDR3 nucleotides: TGTGCCAGCAGCCTCGGTGGAAACACCATATATTTT.

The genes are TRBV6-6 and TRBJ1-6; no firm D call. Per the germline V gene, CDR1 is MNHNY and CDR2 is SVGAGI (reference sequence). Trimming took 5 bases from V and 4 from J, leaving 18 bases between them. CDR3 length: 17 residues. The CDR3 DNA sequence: TGTGCCAGCAGTCCCTTGGATCGATGCGGGTATAATTCACCCCTCCACTTT. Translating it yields CASSPLDRCGYNSPLHF.

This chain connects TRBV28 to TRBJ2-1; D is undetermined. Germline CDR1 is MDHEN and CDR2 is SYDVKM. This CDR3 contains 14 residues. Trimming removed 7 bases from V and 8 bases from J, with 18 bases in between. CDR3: CASTVGVGIYEQFF. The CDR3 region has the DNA TGTGCCAGCACCGTTGGGGTGGGAATCTATGAGCAGTTCTTC.